This TCR beta chain was sequenced for a study of neurological immune-mediated disorders. Trimming removed 0 bases at V and 0 bases at J, with 4 bases between. Per the germline V gene, CDR1 is SGHRS and CDR2 is YFSETQ. The CDR3 loop spans 14 amino acids. This clonotype has at least ten counts. Its target is not known. Study results and caveats: The greatest TCR clonal expansion occurred in HTLV-1-associated myelopathy and the least in multiple sclerosis, which fell below healthy controls. None of the CDR3 amino acid sequences found in expanded clones was shared across subjects. This suggests that the TCR-beta repertoires were private in all groups.

Fewer than 1.2 million sorted CD4+ or CD8+ T cells made each library. Template-switch 5'RACE cDNA synthesis added a 10-nucleotide unique molecular identifier. TCRdb reprocessed the 5' RACE reads with MiXCR, giving one entry per CDR3 protein. The table shows around 40,000 distinct CDR3 sequences, with 6% to 7.5% occurring only once. The sample comprised CD4+ T cells from blood. The TCR comes from a man aged 45-65 years in good health. V and J are TRBV5-1 and TRBJ1-3, with D uncertain. The CDR3 reads CASSLEGSGNTIYF. CDR3 bases: TGCGCCAGCAGCTTGGAAGGCTCTGGAAACACCATATATTTT.